A single sample is the source of the 8 T cell receptor beta chains below, sequenced in a study of T cells in Graves' hyperthyroidism and ophthalmopathy. Amplification targeted TCR beta CDR3 regions from RNA transcripts. Primed by the HTBI set, a first-round RT-PCR was run on the TCR CDR3. TCRdb analysed the multiplex PCR reads with MiXCR anew, one entry per CDR3 protein. Of about 760,000 distinct CDR3 sequences in the sample, 30% to 40% were seen once. The sequenced material came from blood. Source of these receptors: a woman aged 40 to 50 with Graves' hyperthyroidism.

For this clonotype: A much bigger clone sits one base away, suggesting this may be a read error. V usage is TRBV19 and J usage is TRBJ1-5, with D hard to call. The V end was cut by 6 bases, the J end by 6 bases, with 12 bases between. Germline V lookup: CDR1 LNHDA, CDR2 SQIVND (reference sequence). The CDR3 is 13 residues long. For the CDR3, the DNA is TGTGCCAGTAGAGTTGCGTCGGGTCAGCCCCAGCATTTT. It translates to CASRVASGQPQHF.

This clonotype was seen many times. The junction differs from germline at one of its ends, possibly a read error. The chain links TRBV7-4 to TRBJ1-6; D not certain. Germline V gene sequence: CDR1 SGHVT, CDR2 SQSDAQ. This CDR3 spans 11 amino acids. The CDR3 DNA reads as TGTGCCAGCACCTTAATTAGAACCCTCCACTTT. As protein: CASTLIRTLHF.

This clonotype was detected ten times or more. J is TRBJ2-7 and V is TRBV10-3; D gene unclear. Germline V gives CDR1 ENHRY, CDR2 SYGVKD. Between the trimmed V and J ends, which lost 0 bases and 2 bases, there was a span of 5 bases. This CDR3 has 13 residues. The CDR3 spells CAISESSAYEQYF. Written as DNA, the CDR3 is TGTGCCATCAGTGAGTCGAGCGCCTACGAGCAGTACTTC.

This clonotype has only one observation. The V gene is TRBV4-1, the J gene TRBJ2-3; maybe TRBD1 (5 bases). V was trimmed by 0 bases and J by 6 bases, leaving 19 bases between them. Germline V lookup: CDR1 MGHRA, CDR2 YSYEKL. The CDR3 is 17 residues long. The CDR3 coding sequence is TGCGCCAGCAGCCAAGATAGGGCAGGGTTTTTTCCTGATACGCAGTATTTT. Protein sequence: CASSQDRAGFFPDTQYF.

This clonotype was seen many times. The chain has TRBV4-3 and TRBJ1-1; possibly TRBD1 for D (5 bases). There are 15 residues in the CDR3. Trimming pared 1 base from V and 1 base from J, leaving 10 bases between. Germline V gene sequence: CDR1 LGHNA, CDR2 YSLEER. The CDR3 reads CASSQVGVGNTEAFF. The CDR3 coding sequence is TGCGCCAGCAGCCAAGTAGGGGTAGGGAACACTGAAGCTTTCTTT.

This clonotype was detected many times. The chain links TRBV24-1 to TRBJ2-5; maybe TRBD1 (5 bases). The germline V gene has CDR1 KGHDR and CDR2 SFDVKD. Between the trimmed V and J ends, which lost 7 bases and 2 bases, there was a span of 13 bases. This CDR3 is built from 14 residues. CDR3 protein: CATSLTGDQETQYF. In nucleotides, the CDR3 is TGTGCCACCAGCCTTACAGGAGATCAAGAGACCCAGTACTTC.

The rearrangement links TRBV12-3 or TRBV12-4 to TRBJ1-1, with 7 bases matching TRBD1. J was trimmed by 2 bases and V by 1 base; bases with no gene match: 10. The CDR3 length is 17 residues. The CDR3 reads CASSLEGAVSRNTEAFF. The CDR3 coding sequence is TGTGCCAGCAGTTTAGAGGGGGCTGTCTCGAGAAACACTGAAGCTTTCTTT.

This clonotype was seen ten or more times. The chain links TRBV4-1 to TRBJ2-7; no definite D call. The CDR3 has 13 residues. V lost 4 bases and J lost 3, with 10 bases in between. Germline V lookup: CDR1 MGHRA, CDR2 YSYEKL. CDR3 coding DNA: TGCGCCAGCAGCCGAGAGACTGGCTACGAGCAGTACTTC. Translation: CASSRETGYEQYF.